This T cell receptor (beta chain) was identified during a study of regulatory T cells in long-lasting Graves disease. Relying on iRepertoire HTBI primers and Arm-PCR of CDR3 regions, the team built TCR beta libraries. TCRdb used MiXCR to reprocess the multiplex PCR reads, holding one entry per CDR3 protein. Altogether 400,000 to 450,000 distinct CDR3 sequences are present, roughly 15% being singletons, with the ten largest covering roughly 10%. Time point in this sample: newly diagnosed GD, antithyroid drugs for less than 3 months. Researchers made the TCR library from RNA that was extracted from PBMCs. Around 8.2 milliliters of peripheral blood were drawn into EDTA tubes. In this sample, this clonotype turned up once. A much larger clone lies one base from this, so it may be a read error. The same specimen was also included in a second study, on T cells in Graves' hyperthyroidism and ophthalmopathy.

This TCR derives from a woman in her 30s with Graves disease. The sequencing used peripheral blood mononuclear cells (PBMCs), collected at new diagnosis, from a patient treated with antithyroid drugs.

The CDR3 nucleotides are TGTGCCAGCAGTCGCAACATTGTAGCTTCCTTT. Protein sequence: CASSRNIVASF. V gene TRBV12-3 or TRBV12-4 combines with J gene TRBJ1-1; no clear D. This CDR3 contains 11 residues.